The 3 T cell receptor beta chains listed next were all sequenced from one sample in a study of T cells in localized non-small cell lung cancer. Sequencing was performed with immunoSEQ multiplex PCR; in TCRdb, only in-frame clones are kept and a portion is missing. Of nearly 40,000 clones in the sample, approximately 86% were seen once. The specimen was peripheral blood, collected before any cancer treatment. The origin of the receptors is a man between 18 and 55 years old with stage I lung adenocarcinoma.

The V and J genes are TRBV10-3 and TRBJ1-5; 9 bases agree with TRBD1. Germline V CDR1 and CDR2: ENHRY, SYGVKD. The length of the CDR3 is 15 residues. J lost 3 bases, V lost 5 bases, and 5 bases had no gene match. The CDR3 is CAISTGQGFNQPQHF. The CDR3 coding sequence is TGTGCCATCAGTACGGGACAGGGCTTCAATCAGCCCCAGCATTTT.

There are a few counts of this clone. This chain links TRBV28 with TRBJ1-5; D uncertain. Looked up from germline, CDR1 is MDHEN and CDR2 is SYDVKM. With 1 base removed from V and 3 bases from J, the gap between germline ends came to 7 bases. There are 14 residues in the CDR3. The CDR3 sequence: CASSLFLSNQPQHF. CDR3 bases: TGTGCCAGCAGTTTATTCCTATCCAATCAGCCCCAGCATTTT.

The chain combines TRBV6-5 with TRBJ2-1; D not resolved. V was pared by 2 bases and J by 0 bases, with 8 bases between. Germline V gene sequence: CDR1 MNHEY, CDR2 SVGAGI. The CDR3 has 15 amino acids. Here the CDR3 reads CASSYAPSSYNEQFF. The CDR3 DNA sequence: TGTGCCAGCAGTTACGCCCCCAGCTCCTACAATGAGCAGTTCTTC.